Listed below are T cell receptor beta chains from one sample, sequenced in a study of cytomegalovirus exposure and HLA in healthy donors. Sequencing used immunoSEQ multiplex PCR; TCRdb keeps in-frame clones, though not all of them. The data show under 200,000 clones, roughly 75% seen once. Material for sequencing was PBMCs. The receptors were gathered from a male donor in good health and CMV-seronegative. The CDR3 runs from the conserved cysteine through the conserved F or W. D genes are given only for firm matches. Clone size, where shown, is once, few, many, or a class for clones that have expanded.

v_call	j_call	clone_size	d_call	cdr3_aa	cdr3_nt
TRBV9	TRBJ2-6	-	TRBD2	CASSVEGSSGGRVLTF	TGTGCCAGCAGCGTAGAGGGGAGTAGCGGGGGGCGCGTCCTGACTTTC
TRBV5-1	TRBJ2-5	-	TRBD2	CASSRRGGQSFLETQYF	TGCGCCAGCAGCCGACGGGGGGGCCAGTCTTTTTTGGAGACCCAGTACTTC
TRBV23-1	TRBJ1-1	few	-	CASRHRESLNTEAFF	TGCGCCAGCCGACACAGGGAGTCATTGAACACTGAAGCTTTCTTT
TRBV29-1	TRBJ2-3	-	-	CSTRRGTRTDTQYF	TGCAGCACAAGAAGGGGGACCCGCACAGATACGCAGTATTTT
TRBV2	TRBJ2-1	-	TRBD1	CASSEPGQSSYNEQFF	TGTGCCAGCAGTGAACCGGGACAGAGCTCCTACAATGAGCAGTTCTTC
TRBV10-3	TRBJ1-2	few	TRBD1	CAIRGTGSGYTF	TGTGCCATCAGGGGGACAGGGAGTGGCTACACCTTC
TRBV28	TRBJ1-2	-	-	CATLVQNYGYTF	TGTGCCACCCTAGTTCAAAACTATGGCTACACCTTC
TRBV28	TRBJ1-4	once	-	CASSLPGHNEKLFF	TGTGCCAGCAGTTTACCGGGTCACAATGAAAAACTGTTTTTT
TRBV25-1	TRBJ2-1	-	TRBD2	CASSEAGGVDEQFF	TGTGCCAGCAGTGAGGCGGGGGGAGTCGATGAGCAGTTCTTC
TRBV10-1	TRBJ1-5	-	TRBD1	CASSPSRYRGVRYSNQPQHF	TGCGCCAGCAGCCCCTCCCGTTACAGGGGGGTGAGATATAGCAATCAGCCCCAGCATTTT
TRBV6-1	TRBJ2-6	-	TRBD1	CASRVTGSGANVLTF	TGTGCCAGCAGGGTGACAGGGTCGGGGGCCAACGTCCTGACTTTC
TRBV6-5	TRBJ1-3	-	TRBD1	CASRDRAGNTIYF	TGTGCCAGCAGAGACAGGGCTGGAAACACCATATATTTT
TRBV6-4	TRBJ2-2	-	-	CASSDSLSGSGELFF	TGTGCCAGCAGTGACTCGCTCAGCGGGTCCGGGGAGCTGTTTTTT
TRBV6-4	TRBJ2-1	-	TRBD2	CASSVLSGEYNEQFF	TGTGCCAGCAGTGTCCTTAGCGGGGAATACAATGAGCAGTTCTTC
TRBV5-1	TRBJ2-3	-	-	CASSFETEVDTQYF	TGCGCCAGCAGCTTTGAGACTGAGGTGGATACGCAGTATTTT
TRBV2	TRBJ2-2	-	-	CASIRRENTGELFF	TGTGCCAGCATACGCAGGGAGAACACCGGGGAGCTGTTTTTT
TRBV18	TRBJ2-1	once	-	CASSPWLPEDNEQFF	TGTGCCAGCTCACCATGGCTGCCCGAAGACAATGAGCAGTTCTTC
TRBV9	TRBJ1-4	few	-	CASSVAGLNEKLFF	TGTGCCAGCAGCGTAGCGGGTTTAAATGAAAAACTGTTTTTT
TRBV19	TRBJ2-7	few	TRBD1	CATGQGRYEQYF	TGTGCCACGGGACAGGGACGCTACGAGCAGTACTTC
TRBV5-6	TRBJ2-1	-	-	CASSFGRAPKQFF	TGTGCCAGCAGCTTTGGTCGAGCTCCTAAGCAGTTCTTC
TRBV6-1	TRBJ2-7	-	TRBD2	CASDEGLAGGSEQYF	TGTGCCAGTGACGAGGGACTAGCGGGAGGGAGCGAGCAGTACTTC
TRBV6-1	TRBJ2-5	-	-	CASSRGVETQYF	TGTGCCAGCAGTCGGGGAGTGGAGACCCAGTACTTC
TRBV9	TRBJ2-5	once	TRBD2	CASSGFGTNPKETQYF	TGTGCCAGCAGCGGATTCGGGACTAACCCTAAAGAGACCCAGTACTTC
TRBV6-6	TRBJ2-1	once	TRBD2	CATSGRGGTNEQFF	TGTGCCACCTCGGGGCGGGGGGGCACCAATGAGCAGTTCTTC
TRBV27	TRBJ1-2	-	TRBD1	CASSLSPQDRVNGYTF	TGTGCCAGCAGTTTATCCCCTCAGGACAGGGTTAATGGCTACACCTTC
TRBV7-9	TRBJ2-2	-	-	CASLANTGELFF	TGTGCCAGCCTAGCGAACACCGGGGAGCTGTTTTTT
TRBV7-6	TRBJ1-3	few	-	CASSLGGPGNTIYF	TGTGCCAGCAGCTTAGGGGGGCCAGGAAACACCATATATTTT
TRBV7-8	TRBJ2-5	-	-	CASSGGAEETQYF	TGTGCCAGCAGCGGGGGGGCGGAAGAGACCCAGTACTTC
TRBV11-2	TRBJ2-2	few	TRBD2	CASSLAGETGELFF	TGTGCCAGCAGCCTAGCGGGAGAAACCGGGGAGCTGTTTTTT
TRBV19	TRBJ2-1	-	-	CASRHRDKAYNEQFF	TGTGCCAGTAGGCACCGGGACAAGGCCTACAATGAGCAGTTCTTC
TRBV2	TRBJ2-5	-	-	CASSLTGTQYF	TGTGCCAGCAGCCTCACCGGGACCCAGTACTTC
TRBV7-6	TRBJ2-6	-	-	CASSISSGANVLTF	TGTGCCAGCAGCATCAGCTCTGGGGCCAACGTCCTGACTTTC
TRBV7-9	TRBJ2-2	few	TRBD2	CASSPRGTSGSTGELFF	TGTGCCAGCAGCCCCCGGGGGACTAGCGGGAGCACCGGGGAGCTGTTTTTT
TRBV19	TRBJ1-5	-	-	CASSRQGRGNQPQHF	TGTGCCAGTAGTAGGCAGGGCAGGGGCAATCAGCCCCAGCATTTT
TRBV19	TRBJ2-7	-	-	CASSIGQNEQYF	TGTGCCAGTAGTATAGGGCAGAACGAGCAGTACTTC
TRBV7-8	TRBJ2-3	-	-	CASSWGLLRNPDTQYF	TGTGCCAGCAGCTGGGGACTCTTGCGAAACCCAGATACGCAGTATTTT
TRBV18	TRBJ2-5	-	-	CASSPPGARNQETQYF	TGTGCCAGCTCACCCCCAGGGGCAAGAAACCAAGAGACCCAGTACTTC
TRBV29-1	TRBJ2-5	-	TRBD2	CSATTSGYGTQYF	TGCAGCGCCACGACTAGCGGGTATGGGACCCAGTACTTC
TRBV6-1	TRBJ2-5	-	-	CASSQTRVETQYF	TGTGCCAGCAGCCAGACTAGGGTCGAGACCCAGTACTTC
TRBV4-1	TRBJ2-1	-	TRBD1	CASSRQDRGNEQFF	TGCGCCAGCAGCCGCCAAGACAGGGGCAATGAGCAGTTCTTC
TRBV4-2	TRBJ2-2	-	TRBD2	CASSRLAGSTGELFF	TGTGCCAGCAGCCGATTAGCGGGGTCCACCGGGGAGCTGTTTTTT
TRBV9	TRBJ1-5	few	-	CASSGRDGGNQPQHF	TGTGCCAGCAGCGGGAGGGATGGGGGGAATCAGCCCCAGCATTTT
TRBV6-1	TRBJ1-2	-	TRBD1	CASRRTGGNYGYTF	TGTGCCAGCAGGAGGACAGGGGGAAACTATGGCTACACCTTC